The present T cell receptor beta chain was sequenced within a study of blood T cell repertoires in COVID-19. As for the study in general: Acute and convalescent COVID-19 specimens originated in the United States, Italy and Spain. In each case, the material was cDNA or gDNA derived from T cells, B-cell-depleted T cells, or PBMCs.

Original methodology: How many nucleated cells were present was estimated from reference gene primer amplification. The assay was immunoSEQ multiplex PCR, and TCRdb's table has in-frame clones only and misses some. From that table come the V and J calls and clone size; the DNA was used to work out D and trimming. Among 130,000 or so clones listed, 70% to 85% were seen once. Looked up from germline, CDR1 is MGHRA and CDR2 is YSYEKL. The CDR3 runs to 18 residues. With 0 bases removed from V and 0 bases from J, the gap between germline ends came to 12 bases. The chain recombines TRBV4-1 with TRBJ1-6, with no clear D. The origin of this receptor is a woman in her fifties or sixties with acute or convalescent COVID-19. Sequenced: peripheral blood. Written as DNA, the CDR3 is TGCGCCAGCAGCCAAGACACAGCCCTACTCTCCTATAATTCACCCCTCCACTTT. As protein: CASSQDTALLSYNSPLHF.